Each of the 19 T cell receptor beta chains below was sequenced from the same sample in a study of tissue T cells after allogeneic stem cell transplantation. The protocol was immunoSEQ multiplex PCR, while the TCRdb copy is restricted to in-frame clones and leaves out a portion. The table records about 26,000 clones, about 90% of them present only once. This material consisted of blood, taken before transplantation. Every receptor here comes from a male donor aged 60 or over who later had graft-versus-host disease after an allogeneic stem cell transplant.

The CDR3 sequence is CASSLDYGYTF. CDR3 nucleotide sequence: TGTGCCAGCAGTTTGGACTATGGCTACACCTTC. The chain couples TRBV12-3 or TRBV12-4 to TRBJ1-2; D is unresolved. The CDR3 totals 11 residues. V shed 3 bases and J shed 3 bases, with 2 bases lying between them.

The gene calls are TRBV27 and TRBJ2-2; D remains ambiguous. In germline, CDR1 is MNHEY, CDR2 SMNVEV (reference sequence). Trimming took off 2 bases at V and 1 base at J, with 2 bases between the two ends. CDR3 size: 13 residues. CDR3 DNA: TGTGCCAGCAGTTTAAGGAACACCGGGGAGCTGTTTTTT. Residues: CASSLRNTGELFF.

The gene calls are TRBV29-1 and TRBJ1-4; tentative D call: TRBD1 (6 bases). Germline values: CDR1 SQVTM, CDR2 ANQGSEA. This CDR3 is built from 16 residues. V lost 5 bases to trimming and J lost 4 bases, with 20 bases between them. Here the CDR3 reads CSVRKRTGIGNEKLFF. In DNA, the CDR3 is TGCAGCGTTCGAAAACGAACAGGGATTGGTAATGAAAAACTGTTTTTT.

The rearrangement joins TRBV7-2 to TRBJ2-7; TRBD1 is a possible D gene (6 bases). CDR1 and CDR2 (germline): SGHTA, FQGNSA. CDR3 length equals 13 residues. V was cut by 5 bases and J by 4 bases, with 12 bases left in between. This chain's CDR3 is CASSRRTEYEQYF. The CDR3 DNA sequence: TGTGCCAGCAGCCGGAGGACAGAGTACGAGCAGTACTTC.

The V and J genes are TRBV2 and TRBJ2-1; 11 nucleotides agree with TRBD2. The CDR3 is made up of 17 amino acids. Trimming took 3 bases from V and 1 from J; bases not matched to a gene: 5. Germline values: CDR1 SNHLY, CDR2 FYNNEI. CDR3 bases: TGTGCCAGCAGTGAGTTGGTAGCGGGGGGGTCCTACAATGAGCAGTTCTTC. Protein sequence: CASSELVAGGSYNEQFF.

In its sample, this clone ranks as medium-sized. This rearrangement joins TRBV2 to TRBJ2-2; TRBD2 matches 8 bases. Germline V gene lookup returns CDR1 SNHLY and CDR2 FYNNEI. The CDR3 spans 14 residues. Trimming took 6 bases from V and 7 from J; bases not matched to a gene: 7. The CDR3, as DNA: TGTGCCAGCAGCCCTAGGACTAGCAACGGGGAGCTGTTTTTT. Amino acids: CASSPRTSNGELFF.

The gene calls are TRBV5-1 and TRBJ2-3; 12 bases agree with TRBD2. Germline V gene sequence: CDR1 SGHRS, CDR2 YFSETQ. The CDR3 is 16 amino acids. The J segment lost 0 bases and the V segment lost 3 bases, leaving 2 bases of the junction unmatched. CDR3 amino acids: CASSSGLAGSTDTQYF. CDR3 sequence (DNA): TGCGCCAGCAGCTCGGGACTAGCGGGTAGCACAGATACGCAGTATTTT. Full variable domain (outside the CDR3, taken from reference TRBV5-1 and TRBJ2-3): KAGVTQTPRYLIKTRGQQVTLSCSPISGHRSVSWYQQTPGQGLQFLFEYFSETQRNKGNFPGRFSGRQFSNSRSEMNVSTLELGDSALYLCASSSGLAGSTDTQYFGPGTRLTVL.

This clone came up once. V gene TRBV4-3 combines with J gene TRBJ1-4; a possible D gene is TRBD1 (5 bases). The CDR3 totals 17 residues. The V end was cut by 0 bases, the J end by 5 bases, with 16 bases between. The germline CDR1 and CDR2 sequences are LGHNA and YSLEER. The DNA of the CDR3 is TGCGCCAGCAGCCAAGACGGAGGCGGAGGGGTGAATGAAAAACTGTTTTTT. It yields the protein CASSQDGGGGVNEKLFF.

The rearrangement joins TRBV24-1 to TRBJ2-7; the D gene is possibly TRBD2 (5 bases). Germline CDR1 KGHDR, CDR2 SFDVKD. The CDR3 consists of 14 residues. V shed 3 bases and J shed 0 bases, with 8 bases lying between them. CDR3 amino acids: CATSDPGISYEQYF. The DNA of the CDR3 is TGTGCCACCAGTGATCCCGGGATCTCCTACGAGCAGTACTTC.

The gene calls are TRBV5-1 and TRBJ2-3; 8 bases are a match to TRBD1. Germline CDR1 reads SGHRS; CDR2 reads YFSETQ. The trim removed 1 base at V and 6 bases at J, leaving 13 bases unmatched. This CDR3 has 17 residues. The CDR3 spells CASSLLPTGVGGDTQYF. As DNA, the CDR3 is TGCGCCAGCAGCTTGCTACCGACAGGGGTAGGAGGGGATACGCAGTATTTT.

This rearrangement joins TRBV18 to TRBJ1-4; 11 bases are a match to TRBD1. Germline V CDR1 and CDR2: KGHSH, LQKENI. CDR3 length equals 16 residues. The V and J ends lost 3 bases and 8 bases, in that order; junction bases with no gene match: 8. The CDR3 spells CASSPNGQGAGEKLFF. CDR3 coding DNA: TGTGCCAGCTCACCGAACGGACAGGGGGCTGGAGAAAAACTGTTTTTT.

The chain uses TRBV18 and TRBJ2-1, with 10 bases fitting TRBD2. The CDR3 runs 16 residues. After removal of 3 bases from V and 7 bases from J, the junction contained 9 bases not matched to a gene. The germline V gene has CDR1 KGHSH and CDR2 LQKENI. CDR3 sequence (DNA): TGTGCCAGCTCACCGGCTAGCGGGGGATTTGTGAATGAGCAGTTCTTC. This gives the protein CASSPASGGFVNEQFF. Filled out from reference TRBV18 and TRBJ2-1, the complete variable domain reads NAGVMQNPRHLVRRRGQEARLRCSPMKGHSHVYWYRQLPEEGLKFMVYLQKENIIDESGMPKERFSAEFPKEGPSILRIQQVVRGDSAAYFCASSPASGGFVNEQFFGPGTRLTVL.

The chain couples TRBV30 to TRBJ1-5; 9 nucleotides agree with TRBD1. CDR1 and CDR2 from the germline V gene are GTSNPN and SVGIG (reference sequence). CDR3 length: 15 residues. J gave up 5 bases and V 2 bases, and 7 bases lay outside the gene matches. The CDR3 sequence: CAWSTPGTGYQPQHF. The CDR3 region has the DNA TGTGCCTGGAGTACCCCCGGGACAGGGTATCAGCCCCAGCATTTT.

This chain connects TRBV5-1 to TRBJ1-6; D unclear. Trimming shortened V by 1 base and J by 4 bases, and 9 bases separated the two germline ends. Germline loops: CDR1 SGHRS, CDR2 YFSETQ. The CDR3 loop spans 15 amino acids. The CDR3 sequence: CASSLLGSYNSPLHF. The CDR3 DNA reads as TGCGCCAGCAGCTTGTTAGGCAGTTATAATTCACCCCTCCACTTT. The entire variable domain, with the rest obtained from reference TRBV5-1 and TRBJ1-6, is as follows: KAGVTQTPRYLIKTRGQQVTLSCSPISGHRSVSWYQQTPGQGLQFLFEYFSETQRNKGNFPGRFSGRQFSNSRSEMNVSTLELGDSALYLCASSLLGSYNSPLHFGNGTRLTVT.

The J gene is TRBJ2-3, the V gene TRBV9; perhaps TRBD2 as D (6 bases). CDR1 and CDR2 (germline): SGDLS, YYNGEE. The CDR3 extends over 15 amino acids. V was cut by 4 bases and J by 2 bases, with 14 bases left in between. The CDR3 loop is CASSPGVGLTDTQYF. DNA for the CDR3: TGTGCCAGCAGCCCGGGGGTAGGGCTCACAGATACGCAGTATTTT.

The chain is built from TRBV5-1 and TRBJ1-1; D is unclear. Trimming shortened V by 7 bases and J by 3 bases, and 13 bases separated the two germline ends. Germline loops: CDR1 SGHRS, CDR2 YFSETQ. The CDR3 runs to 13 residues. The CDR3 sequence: CASQVGRDTEAFF. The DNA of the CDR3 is TGCGCCAGCCAAGTAGGGAGGGACACTGAAGCTTTCTTT.

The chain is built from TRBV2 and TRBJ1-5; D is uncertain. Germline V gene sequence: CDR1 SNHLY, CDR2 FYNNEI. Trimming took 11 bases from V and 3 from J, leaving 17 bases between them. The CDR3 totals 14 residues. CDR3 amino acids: CASKTSGNNQPQHF. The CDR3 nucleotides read TGTGCCTCCAAAACGTCCGGAAACAATCAGCCCCAGCATTTT.

The CDR3 region has the DNA TGTGCCTGGAGTACTACTCGGAGACTAGCGGGCCCCACCGGGGAGCTGTTTTTT. Its translation is CAWSTTRRLAGPTGELFF. V is TRBV30 and J is TRBJ2-2; 10 bases align to TRBD2. V gave up 2 bases and J gave up 4 bases; unmatched junction bases: 13. The CDR3 is 18 residues long. Germline values: CDR1 GTSNPN, CDR2 SVGIG (reference sequence).

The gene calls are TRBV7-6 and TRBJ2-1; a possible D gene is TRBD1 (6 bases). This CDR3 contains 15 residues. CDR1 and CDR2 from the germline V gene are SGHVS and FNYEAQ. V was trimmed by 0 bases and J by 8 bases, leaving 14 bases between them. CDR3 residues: CASSLAITGLHEQFF. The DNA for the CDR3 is TGTGCCAGCAGCTTAGCGATAACAGGGCTGCATGAGCAGTTCTTC.